This entry lists 21 T cell receptor beta chains sequenced from one sample in a study of cytomegalovirus exposure and HLA in healthy donors. The study ran its PCR with 60 Vbeta and 13 Jbeta primers. TCRdb's table, derived via immunoSEQ multiplex PCR, lists solely in-frame clones and lacks some. The data show roughly 68,000 clones, roughly 80% seen once. Input material: PBMCs. These receptor sequences come from a male donor in good health and CMV-seropositive.

The genes are TRBV14 and TRBJ2-7, with TRBD2 as a possible D gene (6 bases). The CDR3 consists of 16 residues. From germline, CDR1 is SGHDN and CDR2 FVKESK. Trimming removed 4 bases from V and 2 bases from J, with 18 bases in between. CDR3 loop: CASSRPKEGATYEQYF. The CDR3 DNA sequence: TGTGCCAGCAGCCGCCCAAAGGAGGGAGCGACCTACGAGCAGTACTTC.

The chain employs TRBV30 and TRBJ2-3; TRBD2 matches at 11 bases. Trimming removed 2 bases from V and 5 bases from J; junction bases left unmatched: 3. CDR3 size: 14 residues. Germline CDR1 GTSNPN, CDR2 SVGIG (reference sequence). CDR3 residues: CAWSLAGGRDTQYF. The CDR3 nucleotides are TGTGCCTGGAGTCTAGCGGGGGGCAGAGATACGCAGTATTTT. Supplemented by reference TRBV30 and TRBJ2-3, the full variable domain reads SQTIHQWPATLVQPVGSPLSLECTVEGTSNPNLYWYRQAAGRGLQLLFYSVGIGQISSEVPQNLSASRPQDRQFILSSKKLLLSDSGFYLCAWSLAGGRDTQYFGPGTRLTVL.

The V call is TRBV7-3, the J call TRBJ1-1, with 7 bases lining up with TRBD1. This CDR3 has 13 amino acids. Germline CDR1 reads SGHTA; CDR2 reads FQGTGA. Losses at the gene ends were 8 bases for V and 4 bases for J; bases not matched to a gene: 7. CDR3 in amino acids: CASRLQGSTEAFF. CDR3 bases: TGTGCCAGCCGACTACAGGGGAGCACTGAAGCTTTCTTT.

V usage is TRBV6-4 and J usage is TRBJ2-3, with TRBD2 matching over 10 bases. The CDR3 runs to 15 residues. Germline loops: CDR1 MRHNA, CDR2 SNTAGT. The V segment lost 2 bases and the J segment 1 base; nucleotides outside the gene matches: 0. The CDR3 region has the DNA TGTGCCAGCAGTGACCTAGCGGGGGGCACAGATACGCAGTATTTT. Its protein product is CASSDLAGGTDTQYF.

As to this clone: Distinct nucleotide sequences in the sample also encode this CDR3. The genes are TRBV5-6 and TRBJ1-4, with 7 nucleotides matching TRBD1. The CDR3 length is 14 residues. V was pared by 5 bases and J by 1 base, with 2 bases of the junction left unmatched. Germline loops: CDR1 SGHDT, CDR2 YYEEEE. The CDR3, as DNA: TGTGCCAGCAGGCACAGGGGAACTAATGAAAAACTGTTTTTT. Translated, it gives CASRHRGTNEKLFF. Using reference TRBV5-6 and TRBJ1-4 for the parts outside the CDR3, the full variable domain is DAGVTQSPTHLIKTRGQQVTLRCSPKSGHDTVSWYQQALGQGPQFIFQYYEEEERQRGNFPDRFSGHQFPNYSSELNVNALLLGDSALYLCASRHRGTNEKLFFGSGTQLSVL.

Only one count was recorded for this clone. This chain uses TRBV7-2 with TRBJ2-2, with D perhaps matching TRBD1 (5 bases). CDR3 length: 13 amino acids. The V end lost 4 bases, the J end lost 5 bases, and 8 bases lay between the germline ends. Germline V lookup: CDR1 SGHTA, CDR2 FQGNSA. The CDR3 DNA follows: TGTGCCAGCAGCTCCAGGGTTACCGGGGAGCTGTTTTTT. It specifies CASSSRVTGELFF.

The rearrangement uses TRBV2 and TRBJ1-2; D is possibly TRBD1 (5 bases). Germline V lookup: CDR1 SNHLY, CDR2 FYNNEI. The CDR3 consists of 13 residues. The V end lost 1 base, the J end lost 4 bases, and 7 bases lay between the germline ends. CDR3 nucleotides: TGTGCCAGCAGTGAAGGCAGGGCCTATGGCTACACCTTC. This codes for CASSEGRAYGYTF.

This clone appeared a few times. V and J are TRBV7-9 and TRBJ1-6; 8 bases are a match to TRBD1. The CDR3 spans 14 residues. V was clipped by 3 bases and J by 8 bases; unmatched bases: 3. CDR1 SEHNR and CDR2 FQNEAQ come from the germline V gene (reference sequence). The chain's CDR3 is CASSFSGGDSPLHF. In DNA, the CDR3 is TGTGCCAGCAGCTTTTCAGGGGGCGATTCACCCCTCCACTTT.

The chain couples TRBV16 to TRBJ1-5, with a tentative D call TRBD1 (6 bases). The CDR3 has 15 residues. V lost 2 bases to trimming and J lost 5 bases, with 13 bases between them. In germline, CDR1 is KGHSY, CDR2 FQNENV. CDR3 coding DNA: TGTGCCAGCAGCCAAGAGGGGGTATTAGATCAGCCCCAGCATTTT. Translated, it gives CASSQEGVLDQPQHF.

The rearrangement links TRBV5-1 to TRBJ2-1, with TRBD2 identical over 12 bases. The trim removed 1 base at V and 0 bases at J, leaving 8 bases unmatched. Per germline, CDR1 SGHRS and CDR2 YFSETQ. The CDR3 sequence is 19 residues long. The CDR3 sequence is CASSLSLAGGASSYNEQFF. CDR3 DNA sequence: TGCGCCAGCAGCTTGTCCCTAGCGGGGGGGGCAAGCTCCTACAATGAGCAGTTCTTC.

The rearrangement uses TRBV6-5 and TRBJ1-1; tentative D call: TRBD1 (6 bases). Germline lookup yields CDR1 MNHEY and CDR2 SVGAGI. The CDR3 spans 15 residues. V was clipped by 6 bases and J by 0 bases, with 14 bases between them. CDR3 amino acids: CASSPGGLMNTEAFF. As DNA, the CDR3 is TGTGCCAGCAGCCCCGGGGGGCTCATGAACACTGAAGCTTTCTTT.

The gene calls are TRBV6-1 and TRBJ2-3, with D maybe TRBD2 (6 bases). The CDR3 sequence is 13 residues long. CDR1 is MNHNS, CDR2 SASEGT, per germline. V gave up 11 bases and J gave up 0 bases, with 12 bases separating them. The CDR3 nucleotides are TGTGCCTCCCGACTAGGGAGCACAGATACGCAGTATTTT. Translation gives CASRLGSTDTQYF.

The rearrangement joins TRBV4-3 to TRBJ2-1; D not resolved. Trimming left V 0 bases short and J 8 bases short, with 14 bases between. The CDR3 has 15 residues. Germline V gene sequence: CDR1 LGHNA, CDR2 YSLEER. The CDR3 is CASSQDMESSHEQFF. The CDR3 DNA sequence: TGCGCCAGCAGCCAAGATATGGAGAGCTCCCATGAGCAGTTCTTC.

This clone has just one count. The gene calls are TRBV19 and TRBJ2-1; 9 bases fit TRBD2. This CDR3 is built from 19 residues. Germline CDR1 is LNHDA and CDR2 is SQIVND (reference sequence). The trim removed 7 bases at V and 2 bases at J, leaving 18 bases unmatched. The CDR3 region has the DNA TGTGCCAGTAAAGGCAAGGGCGGGGGGGCAATAGTGACCTACAATGAGCAGTTCTTC. Translating gives CASKGKGGGAIVTYNEQFF.

The rearrangement uses TRBV7-9 and TRBJ1-1; no definite D call. CDR3 length equals 12 residues. CDR1 and CDR2 from the germline V gene are SEHNR and FQNEAQ (reference sequence). V gave up 2 bases and J gave up 1 base, with 2 bases separating them. In nucleotides, the CDR3 is TGTGCCAGCAGCTTACAGAACACTGAAGCTTTCTTT. It translates to CASSLQNTEAFF.

This chain joins TRBV11-3 and TRBJ2-2; TRBD2 matches at 10 bases. The CDR3 extends over 17 amino acids. Germline V gene data show CDR1 as SGHNT and CDR2 as YENEEA. V shed 7 bases, J shed 3 bases, and the junction held 11 bases outside the gene matches. CDR3 DNA sequence: TGTGCCAGCACCTCTAATAGCGGGGGGTCTTACACCGGGGAGCTGTTTTTT. Residues: CASTSNSGGSYTGELFF.

The V and J genes are TRBV4-2 and TRBJ1-2; possible D gene TRBD1, 5 bases. The V gene's germline CDR1 is LGHNA and CDR2 YNFKEQ. V was cut by 0 bases and J by 5 bases, with 10 bases left in between. The CDR3 length is 14 residues. The CDR3 protein is CASSQDGAGYGYTF. The CDR3 nucleotides are TGTGCCAGCAGCCAAGATGGTGCAGGGTATGGCTACACCTTC.

The V and J genes are TRBV30 and TRBJ1-2; the D is unclear. The CDR3 is 14 residues long. Germline lookup yields CDR1 GTSNPN and CDR2 SVGIG (reference sequence). The V gene lost 5 bases and the J gene lost 2 bases, with 15 bases spanning the gap. CDR3 region: CAWYPPGMNYGYTF. Written as DNA, the CDR3 is TGTGCCTGGTACCCCCCGGGAATGAACTATGGCTACACCTTC.

The chain combines TRBV11-2 with TRBJ2-7; 10 nucleotides line up with TRBD1. In germline, CDR1 is SGHAT, CDR2 FQNNGV. This CDR3 contains 17 residues. V shed 1 base and J 3 bases; nucleotides not matched to a gene: 9. This chain's CDR3 is CASSLVFLGQGFYEQYF. In DNA, the CDR3 is TGTGCCAGCAGCTTAGTATTCTTGGGACAGGGGTTCTACGAGCAGTACTTC.

V and J are TRBV4-2 and TRBJ1-5, with TRBD1 matching over 9 bases. The CDR3 loop spans 16 amino acids. With V trimmed by 4 bases and J by 7 bases, 11 bases remained unmatched. Germline V gives CDR1 LGHNA, CDR2 YNFKEQ. The chain's CDR3 is CASSPQDRGKRQPQHF. The DNA of the CDR3 is TGTGCCAGCAGCCCCCAGGACAGGGGCAAGCGCCAGCCCCAGCATTTT.

V and J are TRBV28 and TRBJ2-3; tentative D call: TRBD2 (6 bases). This CDR3 is built from 15 residues. Germline loops: CDR1 MDHEN, CDR2 SYDVKM. Trimming left V 3 bases short and J 0 bases short, with 10 bases between. The CDR3 spells CASSLGAGSTDTQYF. CDR3 bases: TGTGCCAGCAGTTTGGGTGCGGGGAGCACAGATACGCAGTATTTT.